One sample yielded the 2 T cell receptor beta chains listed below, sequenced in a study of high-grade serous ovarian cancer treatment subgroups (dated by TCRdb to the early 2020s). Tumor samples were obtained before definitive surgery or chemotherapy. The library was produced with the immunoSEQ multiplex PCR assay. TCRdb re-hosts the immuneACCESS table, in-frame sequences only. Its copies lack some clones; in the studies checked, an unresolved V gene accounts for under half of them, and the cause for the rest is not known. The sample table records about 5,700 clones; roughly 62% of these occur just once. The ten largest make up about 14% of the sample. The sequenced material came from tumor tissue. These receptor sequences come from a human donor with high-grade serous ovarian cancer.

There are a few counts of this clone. The CDR3 DNA sequence: TGTGCCACCGGATTCGCGCCCACAGGGGGCTTACGGACCGGGGAGCTGTTTTTT. Its translation is CATGFAPTGGLRTGELFF. This chain links TRBV19 with TRBJ2-2, with 9 bases identical to TRBD1. Germline V CDR1 and CDR2: LNHDA, SQIVND (reference sequence). The CDR3 is made up of 18 amino acids. Unmatched junction bases numbered 20, after V lost 10 bases and J lost 5 bases.

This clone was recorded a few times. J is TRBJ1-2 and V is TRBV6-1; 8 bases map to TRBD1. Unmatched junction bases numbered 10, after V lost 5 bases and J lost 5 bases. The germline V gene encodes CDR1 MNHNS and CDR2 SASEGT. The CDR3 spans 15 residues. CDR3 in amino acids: CASSTRTGIVYGYTF. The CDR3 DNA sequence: TGTGCCAGCAGTACCCGGACAGGGATTGTGTATGGCTACACCTTC.